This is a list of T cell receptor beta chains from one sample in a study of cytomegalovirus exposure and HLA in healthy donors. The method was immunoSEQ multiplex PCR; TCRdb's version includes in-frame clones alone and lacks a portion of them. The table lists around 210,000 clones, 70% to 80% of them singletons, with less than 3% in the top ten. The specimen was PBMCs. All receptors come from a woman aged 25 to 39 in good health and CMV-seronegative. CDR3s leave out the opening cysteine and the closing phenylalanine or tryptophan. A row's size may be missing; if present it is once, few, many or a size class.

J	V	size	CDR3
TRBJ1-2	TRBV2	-	ASSTGTAYGYT
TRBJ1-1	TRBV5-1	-	ASRTALMNTEAF
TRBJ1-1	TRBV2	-	ASKPGQGDTEAF
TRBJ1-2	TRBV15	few	ATSGLGTYYGYT
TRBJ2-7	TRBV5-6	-	ASSFRQGAYEQY
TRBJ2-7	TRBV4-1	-	ASSLRDSVPYEQY
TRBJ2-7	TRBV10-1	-	ASSESQGGYEQY
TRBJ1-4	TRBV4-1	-	ASSQTDTGWVEKLF
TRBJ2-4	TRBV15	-	ATSSPPLAKNIQY
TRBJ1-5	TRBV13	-	ASSLGREGQPQH
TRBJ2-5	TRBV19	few	ASSIGLASYKGPQY
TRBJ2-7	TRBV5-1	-	ASSGGSGRAVPYEQY
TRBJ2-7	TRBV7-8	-	ASSAQTGTIYEQY
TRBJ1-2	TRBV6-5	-	ASRPTGDYGYT
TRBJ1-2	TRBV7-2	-	ASARGNRGQYGYT
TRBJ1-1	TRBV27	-	ASSPSPRRENTEAF
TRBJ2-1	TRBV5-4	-	ASSMGLASDNEQF
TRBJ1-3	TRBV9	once	ASSPSGGGNTIY
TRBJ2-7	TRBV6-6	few	ASRLGQSSYEQY
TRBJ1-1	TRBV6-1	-	ASIRGANAF
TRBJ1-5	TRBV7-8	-	ASSLAMAYNQPQH
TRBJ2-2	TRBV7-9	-	ASSLDFLSGSDTGELF
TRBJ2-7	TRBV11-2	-	ASSDRDRVYEQY
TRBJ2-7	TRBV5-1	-	ASSLEPSSSYEQY
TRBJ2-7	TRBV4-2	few	ASSASGSSYEQY
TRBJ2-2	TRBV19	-	ASSYRASLNTGELF
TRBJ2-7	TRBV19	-	ASNQGGDEQY
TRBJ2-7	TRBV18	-	ASSPPSYSYEQY
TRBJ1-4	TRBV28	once	ASSIPTGTDEKLF
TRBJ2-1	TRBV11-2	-	ASTHDKASGGSSYNEQF
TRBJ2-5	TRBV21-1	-	ASSKIEQHQETQY
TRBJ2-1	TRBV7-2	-	ASSLGGRDYNEQF
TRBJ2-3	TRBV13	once	ASSSAWAGGGTDTQY
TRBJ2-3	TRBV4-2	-	ASRQRDTPADTQY
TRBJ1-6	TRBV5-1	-	ASRGTVNSPLH
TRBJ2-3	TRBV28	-	ASSRETDTQY
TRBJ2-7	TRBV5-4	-	ASSRDREYYEQY
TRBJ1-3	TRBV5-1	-	ASSLEPGGGGNTIY
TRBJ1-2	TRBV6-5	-	ASRLGRAGNGYT
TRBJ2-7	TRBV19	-	ASSRTSGGAYEQY
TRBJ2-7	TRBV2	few	ASRRTYEQY
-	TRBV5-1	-	ASTPRPRDSSYEQY
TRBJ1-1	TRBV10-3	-	ATGYRDTEAF
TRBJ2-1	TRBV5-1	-	ASSDRTSGRDEQF
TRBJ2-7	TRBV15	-	ATSRLASAGYEQY
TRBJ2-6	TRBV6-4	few	ASSPSVGPSGANVLT
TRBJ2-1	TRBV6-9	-	ATPQDRDANEQF
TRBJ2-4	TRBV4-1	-	ASSQEAGWGDIQY
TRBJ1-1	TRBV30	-	AGPSKGTEAF
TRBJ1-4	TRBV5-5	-	ASSLAGQGADSEKLF
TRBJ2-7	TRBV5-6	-	ASSFPGKGEQY
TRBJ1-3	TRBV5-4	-	ASSINRGGGNTIY
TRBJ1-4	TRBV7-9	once	ASSLDRGFREKLF